Presented here are 5 T cell receptor beta chains from one specimen sequenced in a study of tumor-infiltrating lymphocytes in primary liver carcinoma. Starting from roughly 0.5 ug of total RNA, TCR beta cDNA was produced with a primer in the constant region. Slightly modified ARM-PCR served as the procedure for the TCR beta libraries. These libraries came from three rounds of nested multiplex PCR. Investigators reported that the first two PCR rounds, at 10 cycles each, used TRBV1-TRBV30 forward primers with a C-beta reverse primer. One entry per CDR3 protein, called by TCRdb with MiXCR from the multiplex PCR reads. The repertoire includes more than 60,000 distinct CDR3 sequences, more than 60% of them detected once, and about a quarter sits in the top ten. From roughly 21-30 mg of unsorted bulk tissue, DNA and RNA were co-extracted together. Sequenced sample: liver tumor tissue from sampling region 4. Stated subset: tumor region T4, right-lateral pole. These receptor sequences come from a man between 40 and 49 years old with primary liver carcinoma and hepatitis B virus infection.

A single count supports this clonotype. An end of the junction differs from the germline gene, which may be a read error. V gene TRBV5-1 combines with J gene TRBJ2-7; no clear D gene. This CDR3 is built from 14 residues. CDR1 is SGHRS and CDR2 is YFSETQ in the germline V gene. The CDR3 coding sequence is TGCGCCAGCAGCTTGGAGGGTAGTTCACCCGAGCAACACTTC. This sequence encodes CASSLEGSSPEQHF.

This clonotype was counted many times. The rearrangement links TRBV5-1 to TRBJ2-3; 10 positions match TRBD1. Germline V gives CDR1 SGHRS, CDR2 YFSETQ. V was pared by 3 bases and J by 1 base, with 5 bases of the junction left unmatched. This CDR3 region has 16 residues. The CDR3 is CASSYRDRGGTDTQYF. The CDR3 DNA follows: TGCGCCAGCAGCTACCGGGACAGGGGTGGCACAGATACGCAGTATTTT.

This clonotype occurred a few times. A much larger clone differs from this one at a single base, so this may be a read error. DNA of the CDR3: TGTGGCAGTAACGGACAGGGAGACTACGAGCAGTACTTC. This sequence encodes CGSNGQGDYEQYF. This chain connects TRBV28 to TRBJ2-7; TRBD1 agrees at 8 bases. This CDR3 comprises 13 residues. Germline V CDR1 and CDR2: MDHEN, SYDVKM.

With regard to this clonotype: The junction does not match germline at one end; this may be a read error. The chain combines TRBV12-3 or TRBV12-4 with TRBJ1-1; 8 bases match TRBD1. The CDR3 consists of 14 residues. The CDR3 sequence is CASTQGALGTKAFF. CDR3 coding DNA: TGTGCTAGCACCCAGGGGGCTCTCGGCACTAAAGCTTTCTTT.

Notes on this clonotype: One end of the junction is discordant with germline, which a read error may explain. The V gene is TRBV10-1, the J gene TRBJ1-2, with unresolved D. The CDR3 totals 13 residues. The germline gives CDR1 WNHNN, CDR2 SYGVQD (reference sequence). CDR3 amino acids: CASRESRYYGYTF. The CDR3 region has the DNA TGCGCCAGCCGTGAGTCAAGGTACTATGGCTACACCTTC.